This is a list of T cell receptor beta chains from one sample in a study of T cell responses to AZD1222 COVID-19 vaccine. Sequencing used immunoSEQ multiplex PCR; TCRdb keeps in-frame clones, though not all of them. The sample carries about 120,000 clones, about four fifths recorded once. The sample consisted of peripheral blood, taken on day 0 of AZD1222 vaccination. The receptor set was obtained from an adult in good health. Both conserved end residues are part of each CDR3.

>TRBV18|TRBJ1-4
CASSPGQLEKLFF
>TRBV19|TRBJ2-2
CASSGLGGRYTGELFF
>TRBV4-3|TRBJ2-1
CASSQDLQPFNNEQFF
>TRBV4-3|TRBJ2-2
CASSQGRDDTGELFF
>TRBV7-6|TRBJ2-7
CASSFGDYYEQYF
>TRBV5-1|TRBJ2-7
CASSLAGGPLYEQYF
>TRBV4-3|TRBJ2-5
CASSQDSRETQYF
>TRBV28|TRBJ1-1
CASSGPGSAFF
>TRBV6-5|TRBJ1-4
CASRRGQGSEKLFF
>TRBV13|TRBJ2-1
CASSPRARYNEQFF
>TRBV5-1|TRBJ1-3
CASSLWGGDGNTIYF
>TRBV7-9|TRBJ1-1
CASSTRSGFSTEAFF
>TRBV27|TRBJ2-2
CASSLSPGRNTGELFF
>TRBV10-3|TRBJ2-7
CAISGQGGEQYF
>TRBV3-1/TRBV3-2|TRBJ2-1
CASSPLLAGPGEQFF
>TRBV7-8|TRBJ2-2
CASSLGTDTGELFF
>TRBV7-9|TRBJ2-3
CASRSGPTAPDTQYF
>TRBV28|TRBJ2-1
CASSPPGQGFDEQFF
>TRBV19|TRBJ1-1
CASSIIAENTEAFF
>TRBV4-1|TRBJ1-1
CASSRGPLNTEAFF
>TRBV6-5|TRBJ1-1
CASSYRSDTEAFF
>TRBV5-4|TRBJ1-2
CASSLQGANYGYTF
>TRBV10-3|TRBJ2-7
CAIRPGQGTSYEQYF
>TRBV18|TRBJ1-3
CASSPQGARFGTIYF
>TRBV7-9|TRBJ2-3
CASSLKADTQYF
>TRBV30|TRBJ1-6
CAWSEPGNSPLHF
>TRBV5-1|TRBJ1-1
CASSSWGEDTEAFF
>TRBV7-9|TRBJ1-5
CASSDGQVNQPQHF
>TRBV11-2|TRBJ2-5
CASSRGTEQETQYF
>TRBV4-1|TRBJ1-6
CASSQDGGSFGTVFSPLHF
>TRBV5-1|TRBJ1-4
CASSLGSFPGATNEKLFF
>TRBV5-1|TRBJ2-1
CASSLYYLEFF
>TRBV3-1/TRBV3-2|TRBJ2-2
CASSQERGYTGELFF
>TRBV3-1/TRBV3-2|TRBJ2-6
CASSQDAGYTSGANVLTF
>TRBV19|TRBJ2-2
CASSIDRRELFF
>TRBV18|TRBJ1-6
CASSPTGGANSPLHF
>TRBV5-5|TRBJ1-2
CASSRDYGYTF
>TRBV7-9|TRBJ1-5
CASRSLGSNQPQHF
>TRBV19|TRBJ1-1
CASILSGNTEAFF
>TRBV15|TRBJ2-7
CATSRVFGGFGHEQYF
>TRBV7-2|TRBJ2-5
CASSLVSQETQYF
>TRBV5-1|TRBJ2-7
CASSLERGLGEQYF
>TRBV12-3/TRBV12-4|TRBJ2-7
CASSLVGGYEQYF
>TRBV9|TRBJ1-1
CASSVVSGSITEAFF
>TRBV4-3|TRBJ1-5
CASSQDVGQPQHF
>TRBV4-2|TRBJ2-1
CASSHTSGANEQFF
>TRBV11-3|TRBJ2-2
CASSPNTGELFF
>TRBV4-3|TRBJ2-3
CASSQDSAAAVTPDTDTQYF
>TRBV3-1/TRBV3-2|TRBJ1-4
CASSSGTGNEKLFF
>TRBV30|TRBJ2-1
CAWSRLAGGLSEQFF
>TRBV9|TRBJ1-5
CASSVGAGNQPQHF
>TRBV6-5|TRBJ1-3
CASSAPINSGNTIYF
>TRBV28|TRBJ1-4
CASTEGRVEKLFF
>TRBV3-1/TRBV3-2|TRBJ2-6
CASSQQGYKGGANVLTF
>TRBV12-3/TRBV12-4|TRBJ1-3
CASSSIPRLYF